This T cell receptor beta chain appears in the sequencing data of a study of CD8+ T cells in alopecia areata. Turning to the study itself: Those treated were given oral tofacitinib at 5 to 10 mg twice daily.

Treatment of the sample: oral pan-JAK inhibitor, 5-10 mg twice daily. Researchers picked out CD4+ and CD8+ T cells from PBMCs by sorting. With V trimmed by 4 bases and J by 6 bases, 9 bases remained unmatched. CDR1 is MNHEY and CDR2 is SMNVEV in the germline V gene (reference sequence). The CDR3 sequence is 16 residues long. cDNA serving as the sequencing template came from extracted, reverse transcribed RNA. Data came from immunoSEQ multiplex PCR; TCRdb stores just in-frame clones and leaves some out. The sample contains about 180,000 clones, about half of which appear only once. This receptor was taken from a human donor with alopecia areata. The genes are TRBV27 and TRBJ2-1, with 10 bases identical to TRBD1. The sample consisted of CD8+ T cells sorted from blood, taken around week 54, from a patient treated with tofacitinib. The CDR3 sequence: CASSSPRGTGVNEQFF. CDR3 nucleotide sequence: TGTGCCAGCAGTTCCCCGCGGGGGACAGGGGTCAATGAGCAGTTCTTC.